One T cell receptor (beta chain) is described in this entry. Germline CDR1 and CDR2: MGHRA and YSYEKL. Trimming shortened V by 1 base and J by 7 bases, and 20 bases separated the two germline ends. The CDR3 totals 17 residues. The record originates from a study of OX40 agonist ivuxolimab in advanced cancers. The assay was immunoSEQ multiplex PCR, and TCRdb's table has in-frame clones only and misses some. The sample records over 90,000 clones, around 87% being singletons. This specimen was CD4+ or CD8+ T cells sorted from blood, taken in a trial of the OX40 agonist ivuxolimab. The rearrangement uses TRBV4-1 and TRBJ1-3, with D possibly matching TRBD1 (6 bases). The TCR comes from an adult with an advanced solid tumor such as melanoma, head and neck, liver or kidney cancer. The CDR3 protein is CASSQARGAGDRNTIYF. The CDR3 nucleotides read TGCGCCAGCAGCCAAGCCCGGGGGGCAGGAGATCGGAACACCATATATTTT.